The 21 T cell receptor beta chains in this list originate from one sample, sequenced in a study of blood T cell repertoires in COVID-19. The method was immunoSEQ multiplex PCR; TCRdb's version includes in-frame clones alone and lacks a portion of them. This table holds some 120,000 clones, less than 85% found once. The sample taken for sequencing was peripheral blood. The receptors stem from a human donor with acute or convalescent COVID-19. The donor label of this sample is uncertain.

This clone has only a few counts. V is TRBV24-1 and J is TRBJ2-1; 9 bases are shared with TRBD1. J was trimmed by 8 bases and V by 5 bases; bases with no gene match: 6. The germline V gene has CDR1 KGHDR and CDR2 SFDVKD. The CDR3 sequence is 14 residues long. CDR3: CATSAGTGYHEQFF. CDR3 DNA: TGTGCCACCAGTGCCGGGACAGGGTACCATGAGCAGTTCTTC.

The CDR3 nucleotides are TGTGCCAGCAGCCACCTGCGGGAAGAAGGCAATCAGCCCCAGCATTTT. It specifies CASSHLREEGNQPQHF. The chain uses TRBV14 and TRBJ1-5; D remains ambiguous. Trimming removed 3 bases from V and 2 bases from J, with 14 bases in between. Per the germline V gene, CDR1 is SGHDN and CDR2 is FVKESK. CDR3 length: 16 amino acids.

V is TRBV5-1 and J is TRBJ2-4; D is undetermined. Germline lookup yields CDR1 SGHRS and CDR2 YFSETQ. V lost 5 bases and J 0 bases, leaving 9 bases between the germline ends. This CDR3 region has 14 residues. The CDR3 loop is CASSPTLAKNIQYF. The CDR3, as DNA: TGCGCCAGCAGTCCGACTCTAGCCAAAAACATTCAGTACTTC. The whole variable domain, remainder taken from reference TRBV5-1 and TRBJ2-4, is KAGVTQTPRYLIKTRGQQVTLSCSPISGHRSVSWYQQTPGQGLQFLFEYFSETQRNKGNFPGRFSGRQFSNSRSEMNVSTLELGDSALYLCASSPTLAKNIQYFGAGTRLSVL.

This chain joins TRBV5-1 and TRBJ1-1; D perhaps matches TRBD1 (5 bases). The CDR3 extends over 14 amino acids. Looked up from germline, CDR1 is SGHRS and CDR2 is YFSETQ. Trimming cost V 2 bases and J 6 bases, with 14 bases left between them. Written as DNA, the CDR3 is TGCGCCAGCAGCTTTGACTCGGGGGGGTCTGAAGCTTTCTTT. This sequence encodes CASSFDSGGSEAFF.

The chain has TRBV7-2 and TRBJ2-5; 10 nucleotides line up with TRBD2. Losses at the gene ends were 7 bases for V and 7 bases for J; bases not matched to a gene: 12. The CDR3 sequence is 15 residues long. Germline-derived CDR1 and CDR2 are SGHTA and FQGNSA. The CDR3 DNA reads TGTGCCAGCACCAATAGCGGGGGGATTAGGGGGACCCAGTACTTC. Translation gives CASTNSGGIRGTQYF.

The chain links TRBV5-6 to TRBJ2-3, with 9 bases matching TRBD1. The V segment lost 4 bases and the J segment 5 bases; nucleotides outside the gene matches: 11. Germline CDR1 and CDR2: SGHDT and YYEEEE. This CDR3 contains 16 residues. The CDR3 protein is CASSNTGGEMKDTQYF. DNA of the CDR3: TGTGCCAGCAGCAACACAGGGGGCGAGATGAAAGATACGCAGTATTTT.

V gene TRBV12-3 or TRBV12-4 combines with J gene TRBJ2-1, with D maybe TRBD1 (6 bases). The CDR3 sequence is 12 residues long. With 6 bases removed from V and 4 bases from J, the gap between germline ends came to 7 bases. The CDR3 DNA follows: TGTGCCAGCAGCACAGGGTACAATGAGCAGTTCTTC. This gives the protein CASSTGYNEQFF.

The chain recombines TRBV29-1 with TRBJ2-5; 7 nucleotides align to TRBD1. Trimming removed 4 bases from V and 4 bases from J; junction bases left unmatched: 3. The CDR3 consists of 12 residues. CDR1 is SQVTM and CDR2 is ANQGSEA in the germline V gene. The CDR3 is CSVAGGRETQYF. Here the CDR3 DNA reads TGCAGCGTTGCAGGGGGAAGAGAGACCCAGTACTTC.

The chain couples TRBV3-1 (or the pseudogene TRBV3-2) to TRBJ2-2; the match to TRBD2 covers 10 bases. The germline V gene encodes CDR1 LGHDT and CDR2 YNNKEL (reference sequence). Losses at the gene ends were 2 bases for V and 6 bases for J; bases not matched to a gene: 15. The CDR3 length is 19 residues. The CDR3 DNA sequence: TGTGCCAGCAGCCAAAGTCTAGCGGGGGCTCCCCCGTCGCCCGGGGAGCTGTTTTTT. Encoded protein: CASSQSLAGAPPSPGELFF.

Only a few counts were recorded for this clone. CDR3 in amino acids: CASSLVTGDGYTF. The CDR3, as DNA: TGCGCCAGCAGCTTGGTAACGGGGGATGGCTACACCTTC. The genes are TRBV5-1 and TRBJ1-2; a possible D gene is TRBD1 (5 bases). The CDR3 runs to 13 residues. V was cut by 0 bases and J by 6 bases, with 9 bases left in between. CDR1 is SGHRS, CDR2 YFSETQ, per germline.

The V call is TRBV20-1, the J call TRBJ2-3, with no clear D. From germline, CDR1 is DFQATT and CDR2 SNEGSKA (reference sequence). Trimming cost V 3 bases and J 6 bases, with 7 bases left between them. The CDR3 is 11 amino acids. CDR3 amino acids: CSASSRDTQYF. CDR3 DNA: TGCAGTGCTAGCTCCAGGGATACGCAGTATTTT.

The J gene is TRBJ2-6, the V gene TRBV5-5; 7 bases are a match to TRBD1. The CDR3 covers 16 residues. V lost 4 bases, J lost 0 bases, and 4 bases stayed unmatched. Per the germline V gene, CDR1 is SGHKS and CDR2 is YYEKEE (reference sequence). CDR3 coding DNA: TGTGCCAGCAGCGAACGACAGGGCTCTGGGGCCAACGTCCTGACTTTC. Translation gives CASSERQGSGANVLTF.

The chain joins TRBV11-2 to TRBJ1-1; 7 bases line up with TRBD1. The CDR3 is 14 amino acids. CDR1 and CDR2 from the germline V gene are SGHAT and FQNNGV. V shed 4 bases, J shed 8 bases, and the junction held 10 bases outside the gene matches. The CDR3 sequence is CASSSIRTGGEAFF. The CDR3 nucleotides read TGTGCCAGCAGCTCAATTAGGACAGGAGGAGAAGCTTTCTTT.

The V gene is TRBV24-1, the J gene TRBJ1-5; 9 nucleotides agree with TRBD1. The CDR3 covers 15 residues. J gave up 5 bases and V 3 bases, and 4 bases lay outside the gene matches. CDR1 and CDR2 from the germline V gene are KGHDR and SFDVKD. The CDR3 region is CATSDPRTGDQPQHF. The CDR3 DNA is TGTGCCACCAGTGATCCTCGGACAGGGGATCAGCCCCAGCATTTT.

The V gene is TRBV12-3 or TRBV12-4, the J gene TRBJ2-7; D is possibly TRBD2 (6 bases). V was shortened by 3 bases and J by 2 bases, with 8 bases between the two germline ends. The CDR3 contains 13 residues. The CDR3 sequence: CASSLGGPYEQYF. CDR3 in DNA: TGTGCCAGCAGTTTGGGGGGTCCCTACGAGCAGTACTTC.

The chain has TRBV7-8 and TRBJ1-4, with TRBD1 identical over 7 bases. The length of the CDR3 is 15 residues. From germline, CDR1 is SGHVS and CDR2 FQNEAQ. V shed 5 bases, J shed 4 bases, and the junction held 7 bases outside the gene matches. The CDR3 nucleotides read TGTGCCAGCAGCCGAAACAGGGGCCGTAATGAAAAACTGTTTTTT. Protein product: CASSRNRGRNEKLFF.

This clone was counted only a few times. The CDR3 bases are TGTGCCAGCAGTGAGTTTCCAGGGGGGTCCTACGAGCAGTACGTC. Its translation: CASSEFPGGSYEQYV. The chain uses TRBV6-1 and TRBJ2-7; the D gene is possibly TRBD1 (7 bases). Trimming left V 3 bases short and J 1 base short, with 13 bases between. This CDR3 contains 15 residues. Germline assignment: CDR1 MNHNS and CDR2 SASEGT.

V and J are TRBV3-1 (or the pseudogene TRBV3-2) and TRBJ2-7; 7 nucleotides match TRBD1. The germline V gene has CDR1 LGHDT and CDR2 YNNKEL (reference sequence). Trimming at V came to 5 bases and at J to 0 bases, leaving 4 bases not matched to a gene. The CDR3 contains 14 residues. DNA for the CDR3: TGTGCCAGCAGCGACAGGGACAGCTCCTACGAGCAGTACTTC. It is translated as CASSDRDSSYEQYF.

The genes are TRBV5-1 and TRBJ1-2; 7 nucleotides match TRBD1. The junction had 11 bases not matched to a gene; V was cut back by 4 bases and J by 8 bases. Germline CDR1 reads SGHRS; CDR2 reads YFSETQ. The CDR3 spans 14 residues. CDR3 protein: CASSPGPGQIGYTF. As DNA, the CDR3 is TGCGCCAGCAGCCCTGGACCGGGACAGATAGGCTACACCTTC.

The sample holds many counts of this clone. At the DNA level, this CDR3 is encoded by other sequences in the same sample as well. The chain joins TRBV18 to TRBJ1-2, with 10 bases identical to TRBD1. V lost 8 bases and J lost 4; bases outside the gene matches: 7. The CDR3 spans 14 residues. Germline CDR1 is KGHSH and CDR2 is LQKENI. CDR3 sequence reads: CASTPGQGTYGYTF. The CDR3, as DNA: TGTGCCAGCACTCCGGGACAGGGGACCTATGGCTACACCTTC.

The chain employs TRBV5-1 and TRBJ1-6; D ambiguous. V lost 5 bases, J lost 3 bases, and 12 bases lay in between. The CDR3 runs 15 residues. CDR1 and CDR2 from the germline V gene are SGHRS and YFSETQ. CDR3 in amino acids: CASRGSVDYNSPLHF. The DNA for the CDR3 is TGCGCCAGCAGAGGCAGCGTAGACTATAATTCACCCCTCCACTTT.